A selection of T cell receptor beta chains follows, all from one sample in a study of blood T cell repertoires in COVID-19. TCRdb's table, derived via immunoSEQ multiplex PCR, lists solely in-frame clones and lacks some. The sample has about 70,000 clones, 80% seen once; the top ten hold about 20%. The sequencing sample was made of peripheral blood. The receptors were sampled from a man between 70 and 80 years old who had recovered from COVID-19. CDR3s include the opening cysteine and the closing phenylalanine or tryptophan. D genes are given only for firm matches. Clone size is not always given. Where it is, it says once, few, many or a class for expanded clones.

TGTGCCAGCAGCGCAAACGGGGTGTCTCAAGAGACCCAGTACTTC,CASSANGVSQETQYF,once,NA,TRBJ2-5,TRBV9
TGTGCCAGCAGCCAAGATCCCCCAAGACATAGCGGGAGCTCCTACAATGAGCAGTTCTTC,CASSQDPPRHSGSSYNEQFF,NA,TRBD2,TRBJ2-1,TRBV3-1/TRBV3-2
TGTGCCAGTAGTATAAGGTACAGGGACGAAAAACTGTTTTTT,CASSIRYRDEKLFF,NA,NA,TRBJ1-4,TRBV19
TGTGCCAGCAGTTCCCCCTCGGGTGAGACCCAGTACTTC,CASSSPSGETQYF,NA,NA,TRBJ2-5,TRBV28
TGTGCCAGCAGTTTATTCGGGAGCTATGGCTACACCTTC,CASSLFGSYGYTF,NA,NA,TRBJ1-2,TRBV12-3/TRBV12-4
TGTGCCAGCAGCACGGGACTAGCGGGACCTAACACCGGGGAGCTGTTTTTT,CASSTGLAGPNTGELFF,NA,TRBD2,TRBJ2-2,TRBV11-2
TGTGCCAGCAGTGACCGGGCGGGACTCAACAATGAGCAGTTCTTC,CASSDRAGLNNEQFF,NA,NA,TRBJ2-1,TRBV6-1
TGTGCCAGCAGTTACGGGGCGGGAACTGAAGCTTTCTTT,CASSYGAGTEAFF,once,NA,TRBJ1-1,TRBV6-5
TGTGCCAGCAGTTTATTGTCCAGGGGTAGCGAGCAGTACTTC,CASSLLSRGSEQYF,NA,NA,TRBJ2-7,TRBV28
TGTGCCAGCAGCGGGGACAGGGATTCACCCCTCCACTTT,CASSGDRDSPLHF,NA,TRBD1,TRBJ1-6,TRBV7-9
TGTGCCAGCAGCCCGAGGGACAGAAAAGAAGCTTTCTTT,CASSPRDRKEAFF,NA,TRBD1,TRBJ1-1,TRBV11-3
TGCAGCGTTGGGCACGGGGATAGCAATCAGCCCCAGCATTTT,CSVGHGDSNQPQHF,NA,NA,TRBJ1-5,TRBV29-1
TGTGCCACCAGCAGAGATCTTATGAACACTGAAGCTTTCTTT,CATSRDLMNTEAFF,NA,NA,TRBJ1-1,TRBV15
TGCAGCTACACAGGGGGCCTATCGAACACCGGGGAGCTGTTTTTT,CSYTGGLSNTGELFF,NA,TRBD1,TRBJ2-2,TRBV29-1
TGTGCCACCAGCAGAGATTTATCAGGGGGCGCGAGGAAACTGTTTTTT,CATSRDLSGGARKLFF,NA,TRBD1,TRBJ1-4,TRBV15
TGTGCCAGCTCAAAAGACGAGGGCACTGAAGCTTTCTTT,CASSKDEGTEAFF,NA,NA,TRBJ1-1,TRBV18
TGTGCCAGCAGCTCCAGGGTAAGGGGCTATGGCTACACCTTC,CASSSRVRGYGYTF,once,NA,TRBJ1-2,TRBV7-9
TGTGCCAGCAGGACAGGGATTTACAATGAGCAGTTCTTC,CASRTGIYNEQFF,NA,TRBD1,TRBJ2-1,TRBV27
TGTGCCAGCAGTCCGGACAGGGTTGGCTATGGCTACACCTTC,CASSPDRVGYGYTF,NA,TRBD1,TRBJ1-2,TRBV28
TGTGCCAGCAGCTTGATAGATCATAATTCACCCCTCCACTTT,CASSLIDHNSPLHF,NA,NA,TRBJ1-6,TRBV5-4
TGTGCCAGCAGCTTGTTCTGGCACCGCCGAATGGACACCGGGGAGCTGTTTTTT,CASSLFWHRRMDTGELFF,many,NA,TRBJ2-2,TRBV5-8
TGTGCCAGCTCACCACCATCCGTGAACACTGAAGCTTTCTTT,CASSPPSVNTEAFF,NA,NA,TRBJ1-1,TRBV18
TGTGCCAGCTTAAACACGGGTTGGGATGAGCAGTTCTTC,CASLNTGWDEQFF,NA,NA,TRBJ2-1,TRBV18
TGTGCCAGCAGCCAGGGGACAGGGGGCTACCAAGAGACCCAGTACTTC,CASSQGTGGYQETQYF,NA,TRBD1,TRBJ2-5,TRBV11-3
TGTGCCAGCAGTGAATACGGGAGGGGGCGACCTAACTATGGCTACACCTTC,CASSEYGRGRPNYGYTF,NA,TRBD1,TRBJ1-2,TRBV6-1
TGTGCCAGCAGTTCTAGCGGGGGGGAAGCCACCGGGGAGCTGTTTTTT,CASSSSGGEATGELFF,NA,TRBD2,TRBJ2-2,TRBV2
TGTGCCAGCAGTTCCACCGCGGGATCAGCTCACACTGGCTACACCTTC,CASSSTAGSAHTGYTF,NA,NA,TRBJ1-2,TRBV6-5
TGTGCCAGCAGTCCGCGACAGCAAACCGGGCAGTTCTTC,CASSPRQQTGQFF,NA,NA,TRBJ2-1,TRBV28
TGTGCCAGCAGCTCCGATCACAATCCCTACAATGAGCAGTTCTTC,CASSSDHNPYNEQFF,NA,NA,TRBJ2-1,TRBV7-2
TGTGCCAGCAGCTCGGACAGGGTCACTCGCGAGCAGTACTTC,CASSSDRVTREQYF,NA,TRBD1,TRBJ2-7,TRBV7-2
TGTGCCAGCAGTCTCCCGGTCCAAGAGACCCAGTACTTC,CASSLPVQETQYF,NA,NA,TRBJ2-5,TRBV6-1
TGTGCCTGGAGTTTATCGGGAGGGGCTCGAGAGACCCAGTACTTC,CAWSLSGGARETQYF,NA,TRBD2,TRBJ2-5,TRBV30
TGTGCCAGCAGTTATGGGCTAGCGGGAGTATACGAGCAGTACTTC,CASSYGLAGVYEQYF,NA,TRBD2,TRBJ2-7,TRBV7-2
TGTGCCAGCAGTCCCGGCACAGATACGCAGTATTTT,CASSPGTDTQYF,few,NA,TRBJ2-3,TRBV6-4
TGTGCCTGGAGTAGGGGTAGCGAGACCCAGTACTTC,CAWSRGSETQYF,NA,NA,TRBJ2-5,TRBV30